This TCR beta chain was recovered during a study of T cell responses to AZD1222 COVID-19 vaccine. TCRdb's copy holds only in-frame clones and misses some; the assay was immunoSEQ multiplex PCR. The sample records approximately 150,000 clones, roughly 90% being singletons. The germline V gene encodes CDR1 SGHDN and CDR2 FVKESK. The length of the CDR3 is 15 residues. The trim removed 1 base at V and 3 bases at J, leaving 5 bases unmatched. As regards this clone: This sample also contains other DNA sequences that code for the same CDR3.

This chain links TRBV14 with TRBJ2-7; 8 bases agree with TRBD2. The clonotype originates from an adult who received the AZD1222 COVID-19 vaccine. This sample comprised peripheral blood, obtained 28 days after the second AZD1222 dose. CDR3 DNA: TGTGCCAGCAGCCAAGGGGCGGGAGGCAGCTACGAGCAGTACTTC. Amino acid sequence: CASSQGAGGSYEQYF.